This is a list of T cell receptor beta chains from one sample in a study of blood T cell repertoires in COVID-19. The data were produced by immunoSEQ multiplex PCR, yet TCRdb's version contains in-frame clones alone and is incomplete. The sample has fewer than 25,000 clones, roughly 90% seen once. Material: peripheral blood. These receptors were collected from a human donor with acute or convalescent COVID-19. The donor label of this sample is uncertain. Both conserved end residues are part of each CDR3. The order of the fields is clone size, V gene, J gene, CDR3 protein. Some rows mark clone size as missing; the rest say once, few, many or name a class of expanded clone.

NA,TRBV5-4,TRBJ1-1,CASSRRRGAENTEAFF
NA,TRBV12-3/TRBV12-4,TRBJ2-3,CASSAYGTGTQYF
NA,TRBV6-5,TRBJ1-2,CASRDRAGEGYTF
NA,TRBV7-3,TRBJ2-1,CASSPAGGIYNEQFF
NA,TRBV14,TRBJ2-7,CASSQVGTSTYEQYF
NA,TRBV29-1,TRBJ2-5,CSVQGAAKTQYF
NA,TRBV19,TRBJ2-1,CASRMGGAYNEQFF
NA,TRBV19,TRBJ1-6,CASSIQGGTYNSPLHF
NA,TRBV5-6,TRBJ2-5,CASSGDRRDLRETQYF
NA,TRBV19,TRBJ2-7,CASSLAGGLYEQYF
NA,TRBV2,TRBJ2-3,CASSERHTDTQYF
NA,TRBV29-1,TRBJ2-7,CSVGRSTYEQYF
NA,TRBV6-5,TRBJ2-5,CASSYSRGLDWTQYF
NA,TRBV28,TRBJ2-1,CASSLDSGLLLYNEQFF
NA,TRBV11-3,TRBJ2-1,CASSSRDPGLSAVYNEQFF
NA,TRBV7-9,TRBJ1-6,CASSRQGDNSPLHF
NA,TRBV20-1,TRBJ2-5,CSVGQETQYF
NA,TRBV7-3,TRBJ2-1,CASSLTGLVDEQFF
NA,TRBV9,TRBJ2-1,CASSVSLGSGAAGHNEQFF
few,TRBV11-1,TRBJ1-2,CASSFLGGTSYGYTF
NA,TRBV9,TRBJ2-7,CASSPGEGFIYEQYF
NA,TRBV7-2,TRBJ1-1,CASSLDEGDHTEAFF